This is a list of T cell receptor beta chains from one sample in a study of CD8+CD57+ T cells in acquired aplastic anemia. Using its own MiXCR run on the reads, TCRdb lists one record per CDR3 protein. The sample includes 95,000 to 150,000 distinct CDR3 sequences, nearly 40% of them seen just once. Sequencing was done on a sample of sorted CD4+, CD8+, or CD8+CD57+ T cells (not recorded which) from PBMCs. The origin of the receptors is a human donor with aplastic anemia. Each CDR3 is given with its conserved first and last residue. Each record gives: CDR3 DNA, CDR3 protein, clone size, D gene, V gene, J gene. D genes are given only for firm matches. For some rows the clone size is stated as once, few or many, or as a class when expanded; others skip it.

TGTGCCAGCAGCACGAGCCCCAAGCGTGGCGATGAGCAGTTCTTC	CASSTSPKRGDEQFF	many	-	TRBV9	TRBJ2-1
TGTGCCAGCAGCCGACAGGGGTACGAGCAGTACTTC	CASSRQGYEQYF	many	TRBD1	TRBV5-6	TRBJ2-7
TGTGCCACCAGTGACAGCGGGGAGCTGTTTTTT	CATSDSGELFF	-	-	TRBV24-1	TRBJ2-2
TGCAGTGCTAGAAGGTCCGGTACCAATCAGCCCCAGCATTTT	CSARRSGTNQPQHF	many	-	TRBV20-1	TRBJ1-5
TGTGCCAGCGGTCGGACTACCCAAGAGACCCAGTACTTC	CASGRTTQETQYF	few	-	TRBV2	TRBJ2-5
TGTGCCAGCACCCTAGCGGGGGGGCCTTACAATGAGCAGTTCTTC	CASTLAGGPYNEQFF	few	TRBD2	TRBV6-1	TRBJ2-1
TGTGCCAGCAGCCAAGTCGCCGGACAGGGTGGAGCTTTCTTT	CASSQVAGQGGAFF	-	TRBD1	TRBV3-1	TRBJ1-1
TGCAGCGTGGGCGGACAGGGGGGGCCTGGAAACACCTTC	CSVGGQGGPGNTF	once	TRBD1	TRBV29-1	TRBJ1-2
TGTGCCAGCAGCATCCCGGGAGGAGAGACCCAGTACTTC	CASSIPGGETQYF	many	TRBD2	TRBV7-3	TRBJ2-5
TGTGCCGGGGGGGGACAGGGAACCTCCTTC	CAGGGQGTSF	-	TRBD1	TRBV2	TRBJ1-2
TGTGCCACGGGGTCTAGCTCCTACGAGCAGTACTTC	CATGSSSYEQYF	-	-	TRBV10-3	TRBJ2-7
TGTGCCACCAGCGCCCCTTTCGGGAGGGAGCAAGAGACCCAGTACTTC	CATSAPFGREQETQYF	-	TRBD2	TRBV15	TRBJ2-5
TGTGCCAGCAGCCCTTCTTCCGGGACAGGGGGCTACGAGCAGTACTTC	CASSPSSGTGGYEQYF	-	TRBD1	TRBV12-3/TRBV12-4	TRBJ2-7
TGTGCCATCAGAGGAGGGACTGAAGCTTTCTTT	CAIRGGTEAFF	many	-	TRBV10-3	TRBJ1-1
TGTGCCAGTCTTGCTTCCTACGAGCAGTACTTC	CASLASYEQYF	few	-	TRBV19	TRBJ2-7
TGCAGTGCTACCTCACCAGGGGACTATGGCTACACCTTC	CSATSPGDYGYTF	once	-	TRBV20-1	TRBJ1-2
TGTGCCAGTAGTATTCCGCATGTCGTGAGACAGGGGGCTCCTAACTATGGCTACACCTTC	CASSIPHVVRQGAPNYGYTF	many	TRBD1	TRBV19	TRBJ1-2
TGTGCCACCAGCCTCACCGGACAGGGGGCTAACTATGGCTACACCTTC	CATSLTGQGANYGYTF	-	TRBD1	TRBV15	TRBJ1-2
TGCAGCGTTGCACCTCTAGCGGGGGGGCCAATAGATACGCAGTATTTT	CSVAPLAGGPIDTQYF	many	TRBD2	TRBV29-1	TRBJ2-3
TGTGCCAGCAGCTTAGGTGGAGGGCTCGAGCAGTACTTC	CASSLGGGLEQYF	many	-	TRBV7-2	TRBJ2-7
TGTGCCACCAGCAGAGATCCACAGGGAGGTCAGCCCCAGCATTTT	CATSRDPQGGQPQHF	-	-	TRBV15	TRBJ1-5
TGTGCCAGCAGTGAACTAGGTTGGGGCGAGCAGTACTTC	CASSELGWGEQYF	-	-	TRBV2	TRBJ2-7
TGTGCCAGCAGTGGGGCTAGCACAGATACGCAGTATTTT	CASSGASTDTQYF	many	-	TRBV2	TRBJ2-3
TGTGCCAGCAGTGAATGGGGTAGGGTAGACACTGAAGCTTTCTTT	CASSEWGRVDTEAFF	few	-	TRBV25-1	TRBJ1-1
TGTGCCAGCAGCCGGGGGGAATTGGGCACCGGGGAGCTGTCTTTT	CASSRGELGTGELSF	-	TRBD2	TRBV7-9	TRBJ2-2
TGCGCCAGCAGCGGGACTAGCGGGGTGGAGACCCAGTACTTC	CASSGTSGVETQYF	-	TRBD2	TRBV10-1	TRBJ2-5
TGTGCCAGCAGTTACGGAACAGGGGGGACCCAGTACTTC	CASSYGTGGTQYF	-	TRBD1	TRBV24-1	TRBJ2-5
TGCGCCAGCAGCTTGGGGTCCTACAATGAGCAGTTCTTC	CASSLGSYNEQFF	many	-	TRBV5-1	TRBJ2-1
TGCAGTGCTACTTCTAGCGGGGGGTACGGTGAGCAGTTCTTC	CSATSSGGYGEQFF	-	TRBD2	TRBV20-1	TRBJ2-1
TGTGCCAGTACCAGAGACAGTGCGAACACTGAAGCTTTCTTT	CASTRDSANTEAFF	many	-	TRBV19	TRBJ1-1
TGTGCCAGCAGTTTGAGTGGACAGGGAAACTATGACTACACCTTC	CASSLSGQGNYDYTF	-	TRBD1	TRBV28	TRBJ1-2
TGTGCCATCAGTGAGTCGGCGGACAGGGCCGATCAGCCCCAGCATTTT	CAISESADRADQPQHF	-	TRBD1	TRBV10-3	TRBJ1-5
TGTGCCAGCAGCTTACTCGGTGCCAGGACCTATGGCTACACCTTC	CASSLLGARTYGYTF	many	-	TRBV7-2	TRBJ1-2
TGTGCCAGCAAACCAATAACAGGACTAGCGCACACCGGGGAGCTGTTTTTT	CASKPITGLAHTGELFF	-	TRBD2	TRBV6-1	TRBJ2-2
TGTGCCAGCAGCCTCGACAGGGCCATCACCTTC	CASSLDRAITF	-	TRBD1	TRBV12-3/TRBV12-4	TRBJ1-2